These T cell receptor beta chains were read from a single sample in a study of breast tumors, draining lymph nodes, adjacent tissues. Using its own MiXCR run on the multiplex PCR reads, TCRdb lists one record per CDR3 protein. The sample lists 120,000 to 150,000 distinct CDR3 sequences; around a third were seen once. The material sequenced was axillary lymph node tissue. The source is a female donor with breast cancer. Some clones in this sample may be carry-over from other donors' samples. The CDR3 runs from the conserved cysteine through the conserved F or W. The D gene is left open where the match is weak. The listing skips clone size in some rows; elsewhere it reads once, few, many or a size class.

CDR3	V	J	size	D
CASSQGAREKLFF	TRBV4-1	TRBJ1-4	-	-
CSARVGTGSPGRPQHF	TRBV20-1	TRBJ1-5	-	TRBD1
CGTTKKQARYNEQSF	TRBV25-1	TRBJ2-1	-	-
CASSLSNEQFF	TRBV11-1	TRBJ2-1	many	-
CASSIGSNQPQYF	TRBV12-3/TRBV12-4	TRBJ2-5	-	-
CASNGDPNYGYTF	TRBV28	TRBJ1-2	many	-
CASSALFSGANVLTF	TRBV7-9	TRBJ2-6	many	-
CACSAPKGQENSPLHF	TRBV25-1	TRBJ1-6	-	TRBD1
CASSSRGGSAPNQPQHF	TRBV7-2	TRBJ1-5	many	-
CSASLTSGGYNEQFF	TRBV20-1	TRBJ2-1	many	TRBD2
CSARDLGPYTEAFF	TRBV20-1	TRBJ1-1	few	-
CASRQKGEVYEQYF	TRBV6-6	TRBJ2-7	many	-
CASSGGLAGGSGSPLHF	TRBV9	TRBJ1-6	once	-
CASSYGGRVVTEAFF	TRBV6-2/TRBV6-3	TRBJ1-1	few	-
CASSNSDGTYGYTF	TRBV2	TRBJ1-2	many	-
CASSYSGFLPPNEKLFF	TRBV6-5	TRBJ1-4	many	-
CASSPLGTSGGRDEQFF	TRBV4-2	TRBJ2-1	many	TRBD2
CASSPHRERNTIYF	TRBV12-3/TRBV12-4	TRBJ1-3	many	-
CSATGSSNTGELFF	TRBV20-1	TRBJ2-2	many	-
CAGGINNYEQYF	TRBV30	TRBJ2-7	many	-
CASSSGGEETQYF	TRBV5-1	TRBJ2-5	-	TRBD2
CASSEAAGGYEQYF	TRBV10-1	TRBJ2-7	-	TRBD2
CASSLASYSNQPQHF	TRBV28	TRBJ1-5	many	-
CASSPGRSGAGDTQYF	TRBV5-1	TRBJ2-3	-	-
CASSQLDRLGSPLHF	TRBV4-1	TRBJ1-6	many	TRBD1
CARGQGANSGANVLTF	TRBV7-2	TRBJ2-6	many	TRBD1
CASRRLPNYGYTF	TRBV2	TRBJ1-2	many	-
CASTYGQGNNQPQHF	TRBV12-5	TRBJ1-5	-	TRBD1
CASTTQGGSGSPLHF	TRBV2	TRBJ1-6	-	TRBD1
CAGGTPQFGETQYF	TRBV7-8	TRBJ2-5	many	-
CASGLGVGQETQYF	TRBV12-5	TRBJ2-5	-	-
CASSLTNYGYTF	TRBV28	TRBJ1-2	many	-
CASSFETTMNTEAFF	TRBV11-1	TRBJ1-1	few	-
CASPGEGSDEQFF	TRBV5-1	TRBJ2-1	once	TRBD2
CASRLTSGGVAGELFF	TRBV6-5	TRBJ2-2	many	TRBD2
CSVGEGFGYTF	TRBV29-1	TRBJ1-2	many	-
CASSLAGPGNQETQYF	TRBV11-1	TRBJ2-5	many	-